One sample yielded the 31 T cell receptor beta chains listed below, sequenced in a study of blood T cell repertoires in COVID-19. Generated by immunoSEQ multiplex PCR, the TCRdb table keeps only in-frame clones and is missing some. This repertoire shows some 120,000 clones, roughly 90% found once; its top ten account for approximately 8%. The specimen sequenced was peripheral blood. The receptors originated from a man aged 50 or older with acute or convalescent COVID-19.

CDR3 nucleotide sequence: TGTGCCAGCAGCCCCCAGGGGGGCAATCAGCCCCAGCATTTT. It codes for CASSPQGGNQPQHF. J is TRBJ1-5 and V is TRBV3-1 (or the pseudogene TRBV3-2); 7 bases line up with TRBD1. V shed 4 bases, J shed 2 bases, and the junction held 2 bases outside the gene matches. The germline gives CDR1 LGHDT, CDR2 YNNKEL (reference sequence). The CDR3 is 14 residues long.

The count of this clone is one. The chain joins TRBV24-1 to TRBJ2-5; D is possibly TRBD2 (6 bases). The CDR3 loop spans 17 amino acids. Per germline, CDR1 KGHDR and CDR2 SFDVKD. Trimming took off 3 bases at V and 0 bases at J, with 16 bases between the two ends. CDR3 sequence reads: CATSDPTFGSYQETQYF. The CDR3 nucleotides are TGTGCCACCAGTGATCCAACGTTCGGGAGCTACCAAGAGACCCAGTACTTC.

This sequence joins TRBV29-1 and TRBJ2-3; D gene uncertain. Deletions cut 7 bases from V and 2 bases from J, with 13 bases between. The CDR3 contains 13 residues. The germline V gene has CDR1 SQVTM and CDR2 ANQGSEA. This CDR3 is CSDKDKITDTQYF. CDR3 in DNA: TGCAGCGACAAAGACAAGATCACAGATACGCAGTATTTT.

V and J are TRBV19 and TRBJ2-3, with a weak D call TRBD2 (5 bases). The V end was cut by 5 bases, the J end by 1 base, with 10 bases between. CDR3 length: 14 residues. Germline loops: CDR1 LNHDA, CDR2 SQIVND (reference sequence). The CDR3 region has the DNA TGTGCCAGTAGTCTTGGTAGCGGCACAGATACGCAGTATTTT. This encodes CASSLGSGTDTQYF.

CDR3 nucleotide sequence: TGTGCCAGCTCACCAGCTACAGGAGACACGCAGTATTTT. Its protein product is CASSPATGDTQYF. The chain combines TRBV18 with TRBJ2-3, with a weak D call TRBD1 (5 bases). Per the germline V gene, CDR1 is KGHSH and CDR2 is LQKENI. V lost 2 bases and J 9 bases, leaving 12 bases between the germline ends. This CDR3 contains 13 residues.

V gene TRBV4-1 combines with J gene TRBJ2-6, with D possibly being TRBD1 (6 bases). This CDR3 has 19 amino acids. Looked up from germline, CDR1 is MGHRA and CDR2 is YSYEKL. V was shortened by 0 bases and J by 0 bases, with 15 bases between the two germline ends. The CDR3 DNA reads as TGCGCCAGCAGCCAAGATTGGAGGACAGTCCACTCTGGGGCCAACGTCCTGACTTTC. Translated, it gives CASSQDWRTVHSGANVLTF.

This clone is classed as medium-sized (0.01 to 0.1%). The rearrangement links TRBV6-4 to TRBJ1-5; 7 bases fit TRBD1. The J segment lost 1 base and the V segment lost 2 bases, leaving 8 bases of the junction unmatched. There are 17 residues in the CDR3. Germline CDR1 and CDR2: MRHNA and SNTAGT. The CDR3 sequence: CASSDPESGGSNQPQHF. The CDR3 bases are TGTGCCAGCAGTGACCCCGAGTCAGGGGGAAGCAATCAGCCCCAGCATTTT.

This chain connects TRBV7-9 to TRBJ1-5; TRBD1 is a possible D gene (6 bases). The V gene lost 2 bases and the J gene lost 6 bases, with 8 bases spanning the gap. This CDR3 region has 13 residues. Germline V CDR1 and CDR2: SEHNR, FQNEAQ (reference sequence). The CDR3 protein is CASSLTGLQPQHF. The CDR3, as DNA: TGTGCCAGCAGCTTAACAGGGCTTCAGCCCCAGCATTTT.

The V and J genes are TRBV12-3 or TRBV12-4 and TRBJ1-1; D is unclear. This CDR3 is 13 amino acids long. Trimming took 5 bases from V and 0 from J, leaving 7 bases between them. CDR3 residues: CASSARVNTEAFF. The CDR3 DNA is TGTGCCAGCAGTGCACGGGTGAACACTGAAGCTTTCTTT.

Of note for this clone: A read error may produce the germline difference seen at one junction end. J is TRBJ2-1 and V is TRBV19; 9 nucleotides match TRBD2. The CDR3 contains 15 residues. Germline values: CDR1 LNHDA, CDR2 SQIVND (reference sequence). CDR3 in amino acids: CASRIAGEVYNEQFF. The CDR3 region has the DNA TGTGCCAGTAGAATAGCGGGAGAAGTCTACAATGAGCAGTTCTTC.

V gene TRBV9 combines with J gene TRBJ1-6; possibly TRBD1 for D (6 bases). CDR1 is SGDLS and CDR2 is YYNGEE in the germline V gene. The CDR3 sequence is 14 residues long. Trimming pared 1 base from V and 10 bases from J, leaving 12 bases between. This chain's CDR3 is CASSVLGGGSPLHF. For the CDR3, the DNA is TGTGCCAGCAGCGTACTAGGGGGGGGATCACCCCTCCACTTT. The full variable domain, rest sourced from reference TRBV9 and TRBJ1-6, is DSGVTQTPKHLITATGQRVTLRCSPRSGDLSVYWYQQSLDQGLQFLIQYYNGEERAKGNILERFSAQQFPDLHSELNLSSLELGDSALYFCASSVLGGGSPLHFGNGTRLTVT.

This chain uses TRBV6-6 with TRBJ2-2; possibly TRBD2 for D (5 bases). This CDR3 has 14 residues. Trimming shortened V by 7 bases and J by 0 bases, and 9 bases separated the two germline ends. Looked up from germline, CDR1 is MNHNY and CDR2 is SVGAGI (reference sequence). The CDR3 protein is CASKTDSNTGELFF. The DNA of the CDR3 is TGTGCCAGCAAGACGGACTCGAACACCGGGGAGCTGTTTTTT.

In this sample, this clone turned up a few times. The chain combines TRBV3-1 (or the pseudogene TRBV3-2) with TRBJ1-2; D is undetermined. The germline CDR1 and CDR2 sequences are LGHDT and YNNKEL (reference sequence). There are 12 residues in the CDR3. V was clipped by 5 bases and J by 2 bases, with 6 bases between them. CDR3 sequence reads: CASSLKNYGYTF. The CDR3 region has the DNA TGTGCCAGCAGCTTAAAAAACTATGGCTACACCTTC.

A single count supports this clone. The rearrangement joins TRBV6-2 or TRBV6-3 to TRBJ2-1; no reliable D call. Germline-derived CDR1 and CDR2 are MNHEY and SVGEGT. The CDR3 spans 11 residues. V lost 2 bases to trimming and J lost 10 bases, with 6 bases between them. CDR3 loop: CASSYSDEQFF. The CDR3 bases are TGTGCCAGCAGTTACAGCGACGAGCAGTTCTTC.

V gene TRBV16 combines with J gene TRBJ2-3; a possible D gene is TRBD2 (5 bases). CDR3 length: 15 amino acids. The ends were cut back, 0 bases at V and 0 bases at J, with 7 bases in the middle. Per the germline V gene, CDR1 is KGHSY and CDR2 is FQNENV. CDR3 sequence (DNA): TGTGCCAGCAGCCAATCGTGGACTAGCACAGATACGCAGTATTTT. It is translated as CASSQSWTSTDTQYF.

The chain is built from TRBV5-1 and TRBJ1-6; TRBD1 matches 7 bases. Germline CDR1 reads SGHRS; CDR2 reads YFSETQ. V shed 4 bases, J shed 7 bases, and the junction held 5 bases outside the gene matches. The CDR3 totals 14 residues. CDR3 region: CASSPGQPNSPLHF. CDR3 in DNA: TGCGCCAGCAGCCCGGGACAGCCGAATTCACCCCTCCACTTT.

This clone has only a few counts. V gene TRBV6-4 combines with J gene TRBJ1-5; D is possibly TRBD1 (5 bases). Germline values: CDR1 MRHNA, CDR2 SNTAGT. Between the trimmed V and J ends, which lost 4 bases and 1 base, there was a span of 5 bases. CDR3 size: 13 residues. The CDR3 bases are TGTGCCAGCAGTGGGACAAGCAATCAGCCCCAGCATTTT. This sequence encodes CASSGTSNQPQHF.

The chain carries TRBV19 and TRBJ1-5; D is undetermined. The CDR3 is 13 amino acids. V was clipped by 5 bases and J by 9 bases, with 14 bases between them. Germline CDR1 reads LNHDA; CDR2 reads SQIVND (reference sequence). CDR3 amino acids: CASSASRDRPQHF. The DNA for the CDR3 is TGTGCCAGTAGTGCTAGCCGGGATAGGCCCCAGCATTTT.

The CDR3 region has the DNA TGTGCCAGCAGCTCACAGGGGGCTGGAAACATTCAGTACTTC. It is translated as CASSSQGAGNIQYF. The rearrangement links TRBV7-9 to TRBJ2-4, with 9 bases fitting TRBD1. After removal of 4 bases from V and 6 bases from J, the junction contained 4 bases not matched to a gene. This CDR3 spans 14 amino acids. CDR1 and CDR2 (germline): SEHNR, FQNEAQ (reference sequence).

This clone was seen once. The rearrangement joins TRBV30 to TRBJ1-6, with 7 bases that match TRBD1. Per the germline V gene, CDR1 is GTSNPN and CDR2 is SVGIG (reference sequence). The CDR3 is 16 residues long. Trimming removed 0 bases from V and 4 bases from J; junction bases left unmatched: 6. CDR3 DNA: TGTGCCTGGAGTGTACAGGGGCGGGGATATAATTCACCCCTCCACTTT. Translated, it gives CAWSVQGRGYNSPLHF.

CDR3 coding DNA: TGTGCCAGTAGTTTACGCCCGGGGGACAGGGGGCGGAACACTGAAGCTTTCTTT. It translates to CASSLRPGDRGRNTEAFF. The chain combines TRBV19 with TRBJ1-1, with 12 bases aligning to TRBD1. This CDR3 contains 18 residues. Germline CDR1 is LNHDA and CDR2 is SQIVND (reference sequence). The J segment lost 1 base and the V segment lost 5 bases, leaving 11 bases of the junction unmatched. The variable domain in full, with the rest retrieved from reference TRBV19 and TRBJ1-1, is DGGITQSPKYLFRKEGQNVTLSCEQNLNHDAMYWYRQDPGQGLRLIYYSQIVNDFQKGDIAEGYSVSREKKESFPLTVTSAQKNPTAFYLCASSLRPGDRGRNTEAFFGQGTRLTVV.

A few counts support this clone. The CDR3 DNA sequence: TGTGCCAGTAGTGTTGACAAGCTGATGAACACTGAAGCTTTCTTT. It specifies CASSVDKLMNTEAFF. The V and J genes are TRBV19 and TRBJ1-1, with D unclear. This CDR3 spans 15 amino acids. V was cut by 5 bases and J by 0 bases, with 13 bases left in between. Germline lookup yields CDR1 LNHDA and CDR2 SQIVND (reference sequence).

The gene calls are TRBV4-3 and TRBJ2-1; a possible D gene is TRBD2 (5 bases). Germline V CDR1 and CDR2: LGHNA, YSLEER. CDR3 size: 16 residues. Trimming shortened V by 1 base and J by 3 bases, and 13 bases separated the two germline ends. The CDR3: CASSQGSGIGYNEQFF. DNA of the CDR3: TGCGCCAGCAGCCAAGGAAGCGGTATAGGCTACAATGAGCAGTTCTTC.

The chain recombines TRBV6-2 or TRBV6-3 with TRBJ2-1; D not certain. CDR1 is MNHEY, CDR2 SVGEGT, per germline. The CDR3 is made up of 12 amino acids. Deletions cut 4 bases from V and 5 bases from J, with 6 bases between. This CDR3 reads CASSSSNNEQFF. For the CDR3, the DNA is TGTGCCAGCAGTTCCAGTAACAATGAGCAGTTCTTC.

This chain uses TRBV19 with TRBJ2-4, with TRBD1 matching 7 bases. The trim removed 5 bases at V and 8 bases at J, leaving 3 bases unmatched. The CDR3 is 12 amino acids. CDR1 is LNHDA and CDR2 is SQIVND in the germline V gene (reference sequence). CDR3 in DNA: TGTGCCAGTAGTTCGCAGGGGGACATTCAGTACTTC. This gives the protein CASSSQGDIQYF.

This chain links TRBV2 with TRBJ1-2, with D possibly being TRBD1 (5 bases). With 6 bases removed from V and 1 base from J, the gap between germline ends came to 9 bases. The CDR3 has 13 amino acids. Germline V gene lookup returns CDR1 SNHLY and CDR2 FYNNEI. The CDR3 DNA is TGTGCCAGCAGAGATGACAGTAACTATGGCTACACCTTC. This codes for CASRDDSNYGYTF. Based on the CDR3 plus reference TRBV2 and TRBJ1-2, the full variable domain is EPEVTQTPSHQVTQMGQEVILRCVPISNHLYFYWYRQILGQKVEFLVSFYNNEISEKSEIFDDQFSVERPDGSNFTLKIRSTKLEDSAMYFCASRDDSNYGYTFGSGTRLTVV.

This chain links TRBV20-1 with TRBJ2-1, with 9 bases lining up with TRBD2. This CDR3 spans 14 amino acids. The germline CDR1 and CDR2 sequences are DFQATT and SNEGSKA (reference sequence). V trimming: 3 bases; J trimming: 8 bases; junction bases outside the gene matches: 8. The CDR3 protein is CSASRAGGVDEQFF. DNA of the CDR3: TGCAGTGCTAGTAGAGCGGGAGGAGTGGATGAGCAGTTCTTC.

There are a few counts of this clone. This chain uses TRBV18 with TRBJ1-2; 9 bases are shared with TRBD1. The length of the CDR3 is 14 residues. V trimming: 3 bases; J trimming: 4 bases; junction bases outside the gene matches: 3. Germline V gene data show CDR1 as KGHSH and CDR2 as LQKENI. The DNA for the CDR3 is TGTGCCAGCTCACCGGACAGGGGTGGCTATGGCTACACCTTC. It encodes CASSPDRGGYGYTF.

The DNA of the CDR3 is TGTGCCAGCAGTGAGTCAGGGCCCTACGAGCAGTACTTC. This encodes CASSESGPYEQYF. The rearrangement uses TRBV6-1 and TRBJ2-7, with TRBD1 as a possible D gene (5 bases). The V end was cut by 3 bases, the J end by 2 bases, with 8 bases between. The V gene's germline CDR1 is MNHNS and CDR2 SASEGT. The CDR3 length is 13 residues.

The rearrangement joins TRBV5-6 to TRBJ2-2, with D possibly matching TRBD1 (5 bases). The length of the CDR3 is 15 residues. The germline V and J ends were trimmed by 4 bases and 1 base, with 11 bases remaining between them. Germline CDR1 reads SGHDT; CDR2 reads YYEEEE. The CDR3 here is CASSPIQGNTGELFF. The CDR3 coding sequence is TGTGCCAGCAGCCCAATTCAGGGGAACACCGGGGAGCTGTTTTTT.

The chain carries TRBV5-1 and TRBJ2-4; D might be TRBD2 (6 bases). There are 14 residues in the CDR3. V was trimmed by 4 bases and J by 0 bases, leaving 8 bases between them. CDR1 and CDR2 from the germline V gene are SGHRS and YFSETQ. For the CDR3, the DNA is TGCGCCAGCAGCCCGGGACTAGCCAAAAACATTCAGTACTTC. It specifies CASSPGLAKNIQYF.